This record concerns one T cell receptor (beta chain) sequence. Its target is unknown. The data were produced by immunoSEQ multiplex PCR, yet TCRdb's version contains in-frame clones alone and is incomplete. The sample lists around 150,000 clones, 80% to 95% occurring once. The CDR3 covers 15 residues. These data originate in a study of T cell responses to AZD1222 COVID-19 vaccine. Findings of the study overall: Spike-specific TCR depth and breadth grew after two AZD1222 doses.

Sequenced here: peripheral blood, sampled 28 days after the second AZD1222 dose. This chain joins TRBV21-1 and TRBJ2-7; the D segment call TRBD1 is taken from the table without a DNA check. TRBV21-1 is described as a pseudogene. The origin of this receptor is an adult who received the AZD1222 COVID-19 vaccine. As DNA, the CDR3 is TGTGCCAGCAGCACCCCCTCGCCAGAAGCCTACGAGCAGTACTTC. Amino acids: CASSTPSPEAYEQYF.